This TCR beta chain was observed in a study of blood T cell repertoires in COVID-19. For the study at large: COVID-19 samples from acute and convalescent phases originated in the United States, Italy and Spain. PBMCs, B-cell-depleted T cells, or T cells provided the cDNA or gDNA that made up the material.

As processed by the authors: Estimation of nucleated cell counts was performed using reference gene primer amplification. Method: immunoSEQ multiplex PCR; TCRdb's copy keeps in-frame clones and lacks some. D and trimming were read from the DNA, whereas the V and J calls and clone size are those reported in that table. Of 68,000 or so clones listed, approximately 80% are singletons. This CDR3 comprises 14 residues. The ends were cut back, 6 bases at V and 2 bases at J, with 14 bases in the middle. Germline V lookup: CDR1 SGHDN, CDR2 FVKESK. This chain links TRBV14 with TRBJ2-7; TRBD1 might be the D (6 bases). The sequence came from a woman aged 45-59 years with acute or convalescent COVID-19. The sequenced sample consisted of peripheral blood. This chain's CDR3 is CASSRQAGPYEQYF. CDR3 nucleotide sequence: TGTGCCAGCAGTCGACAGGCTGGCCCCTACGAGCAGTACTTC.